The entry below describes one T cell receptor (beta chain). This clonotype was detected a few times. No antigen is known for it. Per-base quality was not reported, and no clone a single base away is much larger than it. V and J are truncated by 6 bases and 5 bases respectively, leaving an intervening sequence of 13 bases. The CDR3 starts with the cysteine, ends with the phenylalanine, and has 13 residues. Only the CDR3 region is kept as DNA, spanning 39 bases read in frame from base 1. Via the germline V gene, CDR1 is MNHNS and CDR2 SASEGT. A patient counted as having stable Graves' hyperthyroidism if no progression to ophthalmopathy occurred over 18 months of follow-up. The hyperthyroidism patients were between 18 and 65 years old and newly diagnosed, with a disease duration of less than 2 months. Any patient with an uncontrolled infection, another autoimmune disease, pregnancy or lactation was excluded. Clinical symptoms, serum thyroxine and TRAb, thyroid ultrasound, and orbital computed tomography formed the basis for the diagnoses. PBMCs were separated from roughly 10 ml of fresh peripheral blood using Ficoll-Paque density gradient centrifugation. Total RNA was extracted with Trizol reagent, and quality was checked on an Agilent 2100 Bioanalyzer.

This sample stems from a study of T cells in Graves' hyperthyroidism and ophthalmopathy (dated by TCRdb to about 2019). For context, the study as a whole: Peripheral blood was collected at initial diagnosis, before any treatment. A discovery cohort of about a hundred patients, roughly 45 with Graves' ophthalmopathy and 57 with stable Graves' hyperthyroidism, was used to find distinguishing TCR V-J signatures. An independent validation cohort of fewer than 20 hyperthyroidism patients and some 15 patients who later progressed to ophthalmopathy tested prospective prediction of ophthalmopathy. For training and testing, the 110 or so patients in the discovery cohort were randomly divided in a 7:3 ratio. In addition, the study compared T-cell repertoires in thyroid tissue and in blood from about 6 Graves' hyperthyroidism patients. Following sampling, methimazole starting at 30 mg daily was given to hyperthyroidism patients, and high-dose intravenous methylprednisolone was given to ophthalmopathy patients. The paper reports TCR Vbeta CDR3 sequencing of approximately 140 peripheral blood samples: approximately 43 ophthalmopathy, under 80 hyperthyroidism and about 17 progressor patients.

Amplification of TCR beta CDR3 regions was carried out from RNA transcripts. A first-round RT-PCR of the TCR CDR3 used the HTBI primer set with the Qiagen OneStep RT-PCR kit. Libraries were constructed in a second round of multiplex PCR, after which size selection and purification were carried out. Libraries were sequenced paired-end with 100 bp reads on an Illumina HiSeq2000. In the original analysis: SOAPnuke was used to process the raw data, removing reads that contained adapters or uncalled bases, had a mean Phred below 15, or lacked an exact match to the constant primer or identifier. High-quality paired reads were merged with COPE v1.2.5, and unique nucleotide sequences were defined as clonotypes. MiTCR v1.1 was used to align clonotypes to the IMGT TRBV, TRBD and TRBJ reference segments. The analysis included only V-J combinations with a frequency above 0.0001, which together covered about 99% of the repertoires. The TCS score was defined as F50 (clonal expansion) divided by E x V (chaos), with BLOSUM62-based TCRdist calculated between CDR3 peptides within each V-J. Welch's t-statistics and random forest reduced roughly 530 V-J features to around 14, which were used in a naive Bayes classifier (R e1071). Using fastp at Q25 and MiXCR, TCRdb reprocessed the public reads and kept productive beta chains. CDR3 protein sequences are deduplicated, and each keeps its most common genes and DNA. The V and J calls were not made by the authors but by TCRdb's processing. Here the sample has roughly 740,000 distinct CDR3 sequences; roughly 15% occur a single time. The ten most abundant clones make up about 8.4% of the sample.

Study-wide findings and limitations: In validation, the model predicted progression to ophthalmopathy with around 71% sensitivity and approximately 78% specificity, a median of roughly seven months before onset. Most expanded thyroid clonotypes (frequency above 0.001) were also found in blood, which suggests that blood repertoires may mirror thyroid immune responses. Sample size was not statistically predetermined, and investigators were not blinded to group allocation. A model built on a 13 V-J signature distinguished ophthalmopathy from stable hyperthyroidism, reaching roughly 88% sensitivity and about 81% specificity in cross-validation and 80%/75% in testing.

Sequencing used blood. Recombination connected TRBV6-1 to TRBJ1-2; TRBD1 is perhaps the D gene, given 5 matching bases. The clonotype was recovered from a young man with Graves' hyperthyroidism. The DNA sequence is given as TGTGCCAGCAGGGGGACGGCGATGTATGGCTACACCTTC. Its product reads: CASRGTAMYGYTF.